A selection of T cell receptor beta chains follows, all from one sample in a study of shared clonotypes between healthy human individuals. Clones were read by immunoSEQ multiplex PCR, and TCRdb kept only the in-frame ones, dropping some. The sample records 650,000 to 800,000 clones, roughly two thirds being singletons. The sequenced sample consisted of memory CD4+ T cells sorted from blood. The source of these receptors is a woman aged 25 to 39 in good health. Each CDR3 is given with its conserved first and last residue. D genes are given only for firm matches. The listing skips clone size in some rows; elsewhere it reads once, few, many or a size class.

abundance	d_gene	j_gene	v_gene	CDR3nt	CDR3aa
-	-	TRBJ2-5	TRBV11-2	TGTGCCAGCAGCTTAGGTACAGCGGGAGAGACCCAGTACTTC	CASSLGTAGETQYF
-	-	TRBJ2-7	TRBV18	TGTGCCAGCTCACCACTTACAGGGTTGGAGGAGCAGTACTTC	CASSPLTGLEEQYF
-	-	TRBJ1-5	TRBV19	TGTGCCAGTATCGCAACAGGGCGTAGGGGACAGCCCCAGCATTTT	CASIATGRRGQPQHF
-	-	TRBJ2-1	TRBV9	TGTGCCAGCAGCGTAGGTTATGACCTCCAGGCGCAGTTCTTC	CASSVGYDLQAQFF
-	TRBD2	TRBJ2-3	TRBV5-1	TGCGCCAGCAGCTTAGGACTAGCGGGAGGCACAGATACGCAGTATTTT	CASSLGLAGGTDTQYF
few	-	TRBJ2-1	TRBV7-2	TGTGCCAGCAGCTTAGGGATTAGCGTCTACTACAATGAGCAGTTCTTC	CASSLGISVYYNEQFF
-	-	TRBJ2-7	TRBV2	-	CASGVASGTIPHDF
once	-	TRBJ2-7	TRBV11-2	TGTGCCAGCAGCTCACAACGACAGGCTGGGCAGTACTTC	CASSSQRQAGQYF
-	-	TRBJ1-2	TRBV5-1	TGCGCCAGCAGCTTGGCCTATGACAGGACCTCTAACTATGGCTACACCTTC	CASSLAYDRTSNYGYTF
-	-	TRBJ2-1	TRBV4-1	TGCGCCAGCAGCCACTCCCCGGGGGCGAGAAGCGACAATGAGCAGTTCTTC	CASSHSPGARSDNEQFF
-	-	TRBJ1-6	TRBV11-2	TGTGCCAGCAGCTTAGACAGGGGAGTTTTCGGTTCACCCCTCCACTTT	CASSLDRGVFGSPLHF
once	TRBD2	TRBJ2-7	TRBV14	TGTGCCAGCAGCCAAGATTGGGAGGGAGGGGAGCAGTACTTC	CASSQDWEGGEQYF
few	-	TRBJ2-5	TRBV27	TGTGCCAGCAGTTCCCGGACAGATTTGGAGACCCAGTACTTC	CASSSRTDLETQYF
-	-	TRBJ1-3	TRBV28	TGTGCCAGCAGGCGAGCAGGGAGCTCTGGAAACACCATATATTTT	CASRRAGSSGNTIYF
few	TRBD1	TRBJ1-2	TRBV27	TGTGCCAGCAGTTTATGGGACAGGGAGGGCTACACCTTC	CASSLWDREGYTF